This T cell receptor (beta chain) originates from a study of control samples from healthy donors and cancer patients (dated by TCRdb to 2019 to 2021). Concerning this clone: Its recognized antigen is unknown. The input lacks base qualities; no much larger clone sits a single base away.

Library construction relied on the immunoSEQ multiplex PCR assay. TCRdb re-hosts the immuneACCESS table, in-frame sequences only. Its copies lack some clones; in the studies checked, an unresolved V gene accounts for under half of them, and the cause for the rest is not known. For this sample there are roughly 130,000 clones; about 93% appear just once. The ten largest clones add up to 1.5% to 2% of the sample. The germline V gene specifies SGDLS as CDR1 and YYNGEE as CDR2. CDR3 length: 14 amino acids, cysteine to phenylalanine. Of the read, only the CDR3 DNA is kept; its 42 bases are in frame from base 1. The V end loses 3 bases and the J end loses 8 bases, and a stretch of 14 bases separates them.

Sequencing was carried out using PBMCs. This clonotype originated in a man aged 50 to 59 with head and neck cancer. The rearrangement joined TRBV9 to TRBJ1-4; TRBD1 could be the D gene, as 5 bases match. The CDR3 here reads CASSATGTVEKLFF. The DNA is as follows: TGTGCCAGCAGCGCCACCGGGACCGTCGAAAAACTGTTTTTT.